A single sample is the source of the 8 T cell receptor beta chains below, sequenced in a study of T cell clonality in common variable immunodeficiency. Study-wide results and limits: In common variable immunodeficiency, TCR beta chains reportedly carried fewer deletions and N-nucleotide insertions.

Their antigens are not known. Profiling relied on immunoSEQ multiplex PCR, and the TCRdb table lists in-frame clones only, not all of them. The repertoire consists of 40,000 or so clones, none detected only once. Specimen: peripheral blood mononuclear cells. These receptors came from a human donor with common variable immunodeficiency.

Of note for this clone: The read terminates 3 residues before the CDR3 end, so the remaining end is supplied by the germline J gene. The chain recombines TRBV19 with TRBJ2-1; a weak D match, TRBD1 (5 bases). The CDR3 runs to 16 residues. Per the germline V gene, CDR1 is LNHDA and CDR2 is SQIVND (reference sequence). V gave up 1 base and J gave up 4 bases, with 14 bases separating them. The CDR3 sequence: CASSIGPNRGYNEQFF. The CDR3 DNA, read in part, is TGTGCCAGTAGTATAGGTCCTAATAGGGGTTACAATGAG.

This clone has a count of ten or more. The CDR3 extends 3 residues past the end of the read, so its final part is completed from the germline J gene. The chain combines TRBV20-1 with TRBJ2-7; a weak D match, TRBD2 (8 bases). In germline, CDR1 is DFQATT, CDR2 SNEGSKA (reference sequence). V gave up 5 bases and J gave up 2 bases, with 16 bases separating them. The CDR3 spans 14 residues. The DNA read from the CDR3 is TGCAGTGCTTTTCCGGGAGGGGGCACCTACGAG. Protein sequence: CSAFPGGGTYE. The entire CDR3 is CSAFPGGGTYEQYF.

Remarks on this clone: Read coverage stops 3 residues before the CDR3 terminus; the germline J gene supplies the remainder. The chain joins TRBV11-3 to TRBJ2-5; perhaps TRBD1 as D (6 bases). Trimming removed 3 bases from V and 4 bases from J, with 9 bases in between. The CDR3 is 13 residues long. Looked up from germline, CDR1 is SGHNT and CDR2 is YENEEA. CDR3 DNA, as far as it was read: TGTGCCAGCAGCTTCAGGGGCGGAGAGACC. This sequence encodes CASSFRGGET. The full-length CDR3 reads as CASSFRGGETQYF.

This clone was picked up many times. The CDR3 extends 3 residues past the end of the read, so its final part is completed from the germline J gene. V and J are TRBV30 and TRBJ2-1; D may be TRBD1 (6 bases). V was clipped by 3 bases and J by 4 bases, with 7 bases between them. Germline assignment: CDR1 GTSNPN and CDR2 SVGIG (reference sequence). The CDR3 contains 12 residues. This CDR3 reads CAWSQGYNEQFF. The part of the CDR3 DNA that was read is TGTGCCTGGAGCCAGGGGTACAATGAG.

Ten or more counts support this clone. The read ends 3 residues before the CDR3 terminus; that terminus is restored from the germline J gene. The chain recombines TRBV5-6 with TRBJ2-7, with 7 bases lining up with TRBD1. Germline lookup yields CDR1 SGHDT and CDR2 YYEEEE. V lost 3 bases to trimming and J lost 4 bases; unmatched junction nucleotides: 4. This CDR3 has 13 residues. Incomplete CDR3 DNA: TGTGCCAGCAGCTCCCTGACAGGGTACGAG. This encodes CASSSLTGYE. The entire CDR3 protein reads CASSSLTGYEQYF.

This clone was detected ten times or more. The DNA ends 3 residues before the CDR3 does, and the rest of the CDR3 is filled in from the germline J gene. The genes are TRBV19 and TRBJ2-7, with 8 bases fitting TRBD1. The CDR3 covers 14 residues. CDR1 and CDR2 (germline): LNHDA, SQIVND (reference sequence). Germline trimming cut 5 bases from V and 4 bases from J; bases unmatched to any gene: 7. The chain's CDR3 is CASSPRTGSYEQYF. The CDR3 bases that were read are TGTGCCAGTAGTCCCCGGACAGGGTCATACGAG.

Only a few counts were recorded for this clone. The missing CDR3 end, 3 residues past where the read stops, is filled in from the germline J gene. The V and J genes are TRBV30 and TRBJ1-5; D gene uncertain. V was pared by 3 bases and J by 4 bases, with 13 bases between. The CDR3 has 14 residues. Germline V gives CDR1 GTSNPN, CDR2 SVGIG (reference sequence). This CDR3 reads CAWSSGLGNQPQHF. The part of the CDR3 DNA that was read is TGTGCCTGGAGCAGCGGGCTGGGAAATCAGCCC. Filled out from reference TRBV30 and TRBJ1-5, the complete variable domain reads SQTIHQWPATLVQPVGSPLSLECTVEGTSNPNLYWYRQAAGRGLQLLFYSVGIGQISSEVPQNLSASRPQDRQFILSSKKLLLSDSGFYLCAWSSGLGNQPQHFGDGTRLSIL.

In its sample, this clone was seen many times. CDR3 residues: CASSRTAWEAFF. CDR3 bases read: TGTGCCAGTAGTAGGACAGCGTGGGAG. This chain joins TRBV19 and TRBJ1-1; weak D call: TRBD1 (6 bases). The CDR3 end lies 3 residues beyond the end of the read and is filled in from the germline J gene. The CDR3 is made up of 12 amino acids. The germline gives CDR1 LNHDA, CDR2 SQIVND (reference sequence). Looking up the rest from reference TRBV19 and TRBJ1-1 gives the full variable domain: DGGITQSPKYLFRKEGQNVTLSCEQNLNHDAMYWYRQDPGQGLRLIYYSQIVNDFQKGDIAEGYSVSREKKESFPLTVTSAQKNPTAFYLCASSRTAWEAFFGQGTRLTVV.